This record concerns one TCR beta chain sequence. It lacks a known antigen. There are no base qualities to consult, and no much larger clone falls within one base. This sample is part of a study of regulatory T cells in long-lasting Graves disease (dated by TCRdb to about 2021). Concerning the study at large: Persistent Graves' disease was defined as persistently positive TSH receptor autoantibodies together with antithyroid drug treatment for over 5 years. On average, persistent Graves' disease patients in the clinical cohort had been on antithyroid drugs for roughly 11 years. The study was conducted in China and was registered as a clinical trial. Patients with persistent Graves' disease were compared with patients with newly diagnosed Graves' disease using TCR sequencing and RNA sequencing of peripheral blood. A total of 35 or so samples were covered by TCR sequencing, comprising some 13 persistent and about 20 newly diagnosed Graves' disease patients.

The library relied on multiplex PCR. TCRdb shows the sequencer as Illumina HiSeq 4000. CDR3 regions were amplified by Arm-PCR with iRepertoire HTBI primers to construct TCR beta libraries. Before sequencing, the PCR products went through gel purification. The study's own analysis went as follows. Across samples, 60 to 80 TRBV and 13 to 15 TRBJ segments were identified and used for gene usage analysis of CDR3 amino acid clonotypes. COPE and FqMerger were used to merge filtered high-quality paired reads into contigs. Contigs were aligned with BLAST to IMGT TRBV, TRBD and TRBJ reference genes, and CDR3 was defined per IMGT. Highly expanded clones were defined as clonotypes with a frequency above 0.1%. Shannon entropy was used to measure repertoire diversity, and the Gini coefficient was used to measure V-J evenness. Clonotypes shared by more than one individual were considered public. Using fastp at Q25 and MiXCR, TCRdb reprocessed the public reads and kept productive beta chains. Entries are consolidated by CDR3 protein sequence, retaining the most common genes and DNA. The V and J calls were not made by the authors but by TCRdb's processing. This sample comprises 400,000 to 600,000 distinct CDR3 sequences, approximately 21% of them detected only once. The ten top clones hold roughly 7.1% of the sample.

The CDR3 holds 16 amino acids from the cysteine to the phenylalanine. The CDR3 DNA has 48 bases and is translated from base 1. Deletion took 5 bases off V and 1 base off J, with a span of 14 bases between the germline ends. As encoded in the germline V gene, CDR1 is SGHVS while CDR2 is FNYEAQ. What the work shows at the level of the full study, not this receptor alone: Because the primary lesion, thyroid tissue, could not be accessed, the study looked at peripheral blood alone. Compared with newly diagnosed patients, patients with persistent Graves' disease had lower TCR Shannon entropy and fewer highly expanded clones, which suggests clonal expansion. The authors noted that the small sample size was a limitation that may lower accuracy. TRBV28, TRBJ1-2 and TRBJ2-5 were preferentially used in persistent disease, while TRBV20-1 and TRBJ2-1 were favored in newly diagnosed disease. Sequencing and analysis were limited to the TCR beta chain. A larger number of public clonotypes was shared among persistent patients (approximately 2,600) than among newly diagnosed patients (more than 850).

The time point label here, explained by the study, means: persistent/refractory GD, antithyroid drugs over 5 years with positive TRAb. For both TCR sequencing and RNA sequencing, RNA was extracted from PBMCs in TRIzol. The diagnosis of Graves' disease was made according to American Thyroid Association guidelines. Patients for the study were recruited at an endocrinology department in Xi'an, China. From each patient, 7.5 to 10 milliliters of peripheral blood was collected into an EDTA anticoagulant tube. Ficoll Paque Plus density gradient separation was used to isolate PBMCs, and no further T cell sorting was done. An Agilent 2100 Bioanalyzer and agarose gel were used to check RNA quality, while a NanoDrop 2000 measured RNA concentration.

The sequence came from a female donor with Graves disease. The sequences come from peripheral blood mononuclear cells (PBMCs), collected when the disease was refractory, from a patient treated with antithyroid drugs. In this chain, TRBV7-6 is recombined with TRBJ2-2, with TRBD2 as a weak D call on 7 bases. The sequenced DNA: TGTGCCAGCAGCAGGACAGCGGGGCTGAACACCGGGGAGCTGTTTTTT. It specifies CASSRTAGLNTGELFF.